The 23 T cell receptor beta chains listed next were all sequenced from one sample in a study of T cells in Graves' hyperthyroidism and ophthalmopathy. Authors of the study amplified TCR beta CDR3 regions from RNA transcripts. TCR CDR3 regions were first amplified by RT-PCR with HTBI primers. TCRdb reprocessed the multiplex PCR reads with MiXCR, giving one entry per CDR3 protein. In the table there are around 250,000 distinct CDR3 sequences, about 14% of which are singletons. The sequenced material came from blood. These receptors were collected from a woman between 35 and 50 years old with Graves' hyperthyroidism that later progressed to Graves' ophthalmopathy.

V is TRBV5-4 and J is TRBJ2-1, with D possibly TRBD1 on 6 matching bases. V was pared by 4 bases and J by 2 bases, with 13 bases between. Germline V lookup: CDR1 SGHNT, CDR2 YYREEE (reference sequence). The CDR3 has 15 residues. CDR3 coding DNA: TGTGCCAGCAGCCCTGGACAGCTCACCTACAATGAGCAGTTCTTC. Residues: CASSPGQLTYNEQFF.

The sample holds many counts of this clonotype. The chain joins TRBV29-1 to TRBJ2-2, with 10 bases that match TRBD2. This CDR3 spans 14 amino acids. The junction had 6 bases not matched to a gene; V was cut back by 6 bases and J by 5 bases. The germline V gene has CDR1 SQVTM and CDR2 ANQGSEA. CDR3 sequence (DNA): TGCAGCGTAAAACTAGCGGGACGAACCGGGGAGCTGTTTTTT. This encodes CSVKLAGRTGELFF.

In the case of this clonotype: This may arise from a read error, as a much more abundant clone is one base away. The J gene is TRBJ1-1, the V gene TRBV6-5; D gene ambiguous. Trimming shortened V by 2 bases and J by 2 bases, and 12 bases separated the two germline ends. The germline gives CDR1 MNHEY, CDR2 SVGAGI. The CDR3 length is 15 residues. CDR3 DNA sequence: TGTGCCAGCAGTTACGGCCGGAGGAGAAACACTGAAGCTTTCTTT. Its translation is CASSYGRRRNTEAFF.

This clonotype turned up a few times. This may be a read error, as it is one base from a much larger clone. The J gene is TRBJ1-2, the V gene TRBV28, with D hard to call. The CDR3 covers 12 residues. Trimming left V 8 bases short and J 2 bases short, with 9 bases between. Germline assignment: CDR1 MDHEN and CDR2 SYDVKM. CDR3 loop: CASSQENYGYTF. CDR3 DNA: TGTGCCAGCTCCCAGGAGAACTATGGCTACACCTTC.

The V gene is TRBV24-1, the J gene TRBJ2-3, with 11 bases lining up with TRBD2. The CDR3 extends over 13 amino acids. Germline CDR1 is KGHDR and CDR2 is SFDVKD. Unmatched junction bases numbered 0, after V lost 3 bases and J lost 8 bases. Written as DNA, the CDR3 is TGTGCCACCAGTGATGGGACTAGCGGTACGCAGTATTTT. It codes for CATSDGTSGTQYF.

This clonotype showed up many times. The chain uses TRBV29-1 and TRBJ2-1; 7 positions agree with TRBD2. CDR1 and CDR2 (germline): SQVTM, ANQGSEA. The CDR3 contains 14 residues. V shed 6 bases and J 4 bases; nucleotides not matched to a gene: 9. The CDR3 loop reads CSVDGTTVYNEQFF. For the CDR3, the DNA is TGCAGCGTAGATGGGACTACGGTTTACAATGAGCAGTTCTTC.

This clonotype was seen at least ten times. The chain recombines TRBV9 with TRBJ1-1; 10 positions match TRBD1. Germline V CDR1 and CDR2: SGDLS, YYNGEE. The length of the CDR3 is 16 residues. V dropped 3 bases and J dropped 5; count of bases not matched to a gene: 10. The DNA of the CDR3 is TGTGCCAGCAGCGCAAATCCGGGACAGGGGTATACTGAAGCTTTCTTT. Protein product: CASSANPGQGYTEAFF. The whole variable domain, remainder taken from reference TRBV9 and TRBJ1-1, is DSGVTQTPKHLITATGQRVTLRCSPRSGDLSVYWYQQSLDQGLQFLIQYYNGEERAKGNILERFSAQQFPDLHSELNLSSLELGDSALYFCASSANPGQGYTEAFFGQGTRLTVV.

This clonotype was recorded at least ten times. The chain joins TRBV10-3 to TRBJ1-4; D gene uncertain. The V and J ends lost 0 bases and 4 bases respectively, with 9 bases between them. The germline gives CDR1 ENHRY, CDR2 SYGVKD. The CDR3 extends over 15 amino acids. The CDR3 DNA reads as TGTGCCATCAGTGAGTCGACGGGGAGTAATGAAAAACTGTTTTTT. Residues: CAISESTGSNEKLFF.

The sample holds many counts of this clonotype. The V call is TRBV12-3 or TRBV12-4, the J call TRBJ1-1, with D possibly TRBD1 on 5 matching bases. The V gene lost 9 bases and the J gene lost 3 bases, with 23 bases spanning the gap. The CDR3 extends over 16 amino acids. The CDR3 sequence is CASIQSSRVYHTEAFF. As DNA, the CDR3 is TGTGCCAGTATTCAATCGTCCAGGGTCTATCACACTGAAGCTTTCTTT.

This clonotype has at least ten counts. The chain recombines TRBV20-1 with TRBJ2-3; D gene ambiguous. Germline V gives CDR1 DFQATT, CDR2 SNEGSKA (reference sequence). The CDR3 extends over 14 amino acids. Trimming removed 3 bases from V and 4 bases from J, with 14 bases in between. The CDR3 nucleotides read TGCAGTGCTAGGGATCAGGCAGTAGCAGATACGCAGTATTTT. Residues: CSARDQAVADTQYF.

The table lists this clonotype with many counts. V is TRBV5-1 and J is TRBJ2-6; 8 bases match TRBD1. With V trimmed by 1 base and J by 0 bases, 12 bases remained unmatched. Germline V gives CDR1 SGHRS, CDR2 YFSETQ. The CDR3 length is 20 residues. In DNA form, the CDR3 reads TGCGCCAGCAGCTTGACGGACAGGGCTCTACCCTACTCTGGGGCCAACGTCCTGACTTTC. Its translation is CASSLTDRALPYSGANVLTF.

This clonotype was observed many times. The rearrangement joins TRBV11-2 to TRBJ2-3; 10 bases are a match to TRBD2. Germline V gene data show CDR1 as SGHAT and CDR2 as FQNNGV. V lost 3 bases, J lost 3 bases, and 15 bases stayed unmatched. CDR3 size: 19 residues. CDR3 nucleotide sequence: TGTGCCAGCAGCTTGATGGGGTCTAGCGGGAGCCGAGGAACAGATACGCAGTATTTT. Amino acids: CASSLMGSSGSRGTDTQYF.

This clonotype was detected ten times or more. The rearrangement joins TRBV6-1 to TRBJ2-1, with 7 bases aligning to TRBD2. Germline trimming cut 5 bases from V and 14 bases from J; bases unmatched to any gene: 18. The CDR3 extends over 15 amino acids. Germline CDR1 is MNHNS and CDR2 is SASEGT. The CDR3 spells CASSRLQSGTAGEFF. The CDR3 nucleotides read TGTGCCAGCAGTCGCCTCCAATCCGGGACGGCGGGGGAGTTCTTC.

The sample holds a few counts of this clonotype. The V and J genes are TRBV20-1 and TRBJ2-2, with D possibly being TRBD1 (6 bases). The length of the CDR3 is 23 residues. In germline, CDR1 is DFQATT, CDR2 SNEGSKA (reference sequence). V was clipped by 2 bases and J by 0 bases, with 34 bases between them. CDR3 sequence: CSARLIPKPGHEHRVSNTGELFF. CDR3 nucleotide sequence: TGCAGTGCTAGACTAATACCTAAACCGGGACACGAACACCGGGTCTCGAACACCGGGGAGCTGTTTTTT.

This clonotype was seen repeatedly, ten times or more. This chain uses TRBV30 with TRBJ2-1; the match to TRBD1 covers 7 bases. The CDR3 runs to 12 residues. The V and J ends lost 5 bases and 7 bases, in that order; junction bases with no gene match: 5. Germline values: CDR1 GTSNPN, CDR2 SVGIG (reference sequence). Here the CDR3 reads CAWGDRRNEQFF. For the CDR3, the DNA is TGTGCCTGGGGGGACAGAAGGAATGAGCAGTTCTTC.

The sample holds many counts of this clonotype. This chain connects TRBV28 to TRBJ1-4; TRBD1 agrees at 10 bases. The CDR3 runs to 15 residues. The germline V gene encodes CDR1 MDHEN and CDR2 SYDVKM. Trimming at V came to 5 bases and at J to 8 bases, leaving 8 bases not matched to a gene. CDR3 loop: CASSHRQGAWEKLFF. The CDR3 region has the DNA TGTGCCAGCAGTCATAGACAGGGGGCGTGGGAAAAACTGTTTTTT.

The V and J genes are TRBV27 and TRBJ1-1, with D unclear. The CDR3 covers 15 residues. The V end was cut by 6 bases, the J end by 0 bases, with 14 bases between. Germline V gene lookup returns CDR1 MNHEY and CDR2 SMNVEV (reference sequence). The CDR3 DNA is TGTGCCAGCAGCCCTTCGGGAGGGATGAACACTGAAGCTTTCTTT. It yields the protein CASSPSGGMNTEAFF.

This clonotype has at least ten counts. The CDR3 loop is CASRSRRTSGSGDTQYF. CDR3 DNA: TGTGCCAGCAGATCTAGAAGGACTAGCGGGAGTGGAGATACGCAGTATTTT. V is TRBV12-3 or TRBV12-4 and J is TRBJ2-3; 13 bases agree with TRBD2. Trimming cost V 6 bases and J 5 bases; bases outside gene matches: 11. The CDR3 sequence is 17 residues long.

At least ten counts were recorded for this clonotype. This sequence joins TRBV28 and TRBJ2-7; 10 bases match TRBD2. CDR1 is MDHEN, CDR2 SYDVKM, per germline. The CDR3 is 15 residues long. Trimming removed 5 bases from V and 4 bases from J; junction bases left unmatched: 8. The CDR3 spells CASSEPGTSVYEQYF. CDR3 DNA: TGTGCCAGCAGTGAACCCGGGACTAGCGTTTACGAGCAGTACTTC. The full variable domain, with the rest looked up from reference TRBV28 and TRBJ2-7, is DVKVTQSSRYLVKRTGEKVFLECVQDMDHENMFWYRQDPGLGLRLIYFSYDVKMKEKGDIPEGYSVSREKKERFSLILESASTNQTSMYLCASSEPGTSVYEQYFGPGTRLTVT.

A remark on this clonotype: This sequence may be a read error, since a much larger clone differs from it by one base. The J gene is TRBJ2-7, the V gene TRBV3-1; the D is unclear. Trimming took 4 bases from V and 7 from J, leaving 14 bases between them. Germline CDR1 is LGHDT and CDR2 is YNNKEL (reference sequence). The CDR3 spans 13 residues. The CDR3 region is CASSRDLGFEQYF. CDR3 bases: TGTGCCAGCAGCCGAGACCTGGGTTTTGAGCAGTACTTC.

The sample holds many counts of this clonotype. The rearrangement joins TRBV19 to TRBJ2-3; TRBD1 agrees at 10 bases. With 1 base clipped from V and 5 bases from J, the junction kept 6 bases outside the gene matches. CDR1 is LNHDA, CDR2 SQIVND, per germline (reference sequence). This CDR3 spans 16 amino acids. CDR3 coding DNA: TGTGCCAGTAGTATAGGACGACAGGGGGCGGGAGATACGCAGTATTTT. Translating gives CASSIGRQGAGDTQYF.

This clonotype was counted between two and nine times. The rearrangement links TRBV14 to TRBJ1-4; no clear D gene. In germline, CDR1 is SGHDN, CDR2 FVKESK. V was cut by 0 bases and J by 7 bases, with 12 bases left in between. The CDR3 contains 15 residues. The CDR3 nucleotides read TGTGCCAGCAGCCAAGATACCCCCTGGGGTGAAAAACTGTTTTTT. Translation: CASSQDTPWGEKLFF.

This clonotype was found once. With a much larger clone just one base away, this may be a read error. The chain carries TRBV18 and TRBJ1-3, with a weak D call TRBD1 (6 bases). The CDR3 spans 17 residues. Germline V gene data show CDR1 as KGHSH and CDR2 as LQKENI. The CDR3, as DNA: TGTCCCAGCTCACCAAAGACTACAGGGTTGTACGGAAACACCATATATTTT. Translation: CPSSPKTTGLYGNTIYF.